This T cell receptor beta chain was obtained from a study of metastatic and nonmetastatic thyroid tumors. All patients reached thyroid surgery having received no treatment beforehand. TCRdb reanalyzed the PCR reads with MiXCR. This table has some 93,000 clones, about 13% appearing once. Concerning this clone: It may be a read error: a sequence one base away is much more abundant.

This CDR3 is built from 15 residues. CDR1 SNHLY and CDR2 FYNNEI come from the germline V gene. The V gene lost 4 bases and the J gene lost 7 bases, with 17 bases spanning the gap. The rearrangement uses TRBV2 and TRBJ1-5, with D unclear. The clonotype comes from a female donor with papillary thyroid cancer or a benign thyroid nodule (not recorded which). Some clones in this sample may be carry-over from other donors' samples. Sequencing was done on a sample of blood. In nucleotides, the CDR3 is TGTGCCAGCAGTGCGGCACCTGGAGTGGAACAGCCCCAGCATTTT. This encodes CASSAAPGVEQPQHF. Full variable domain (remainder filled in from reference TRBV2 and TRBJ1-5): EPEVTQTPSHQVTQMGQEVILRCVPISNHLYFYWYRQILGQKVEFLVSFYNNEISEKSEIFDDQFSVERPDGSNFTLKIRSTKLEDSAMYFCASSAAPGVEQPQHFGDGTRLSIL.